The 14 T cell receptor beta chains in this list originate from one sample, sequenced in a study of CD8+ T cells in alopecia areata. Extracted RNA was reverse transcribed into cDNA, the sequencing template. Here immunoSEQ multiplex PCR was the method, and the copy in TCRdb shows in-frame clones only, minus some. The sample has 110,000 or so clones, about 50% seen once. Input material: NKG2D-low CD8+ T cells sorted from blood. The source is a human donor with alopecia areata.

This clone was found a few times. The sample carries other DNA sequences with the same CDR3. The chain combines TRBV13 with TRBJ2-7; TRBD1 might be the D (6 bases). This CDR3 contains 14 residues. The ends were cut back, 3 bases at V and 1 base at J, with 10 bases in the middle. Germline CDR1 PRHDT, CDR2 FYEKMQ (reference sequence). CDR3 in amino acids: CASSLGRGSYEQYF. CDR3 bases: TGTGCCAGCAGCTTGGGCAGGGGATCCTACGAGCAGTACTTC.

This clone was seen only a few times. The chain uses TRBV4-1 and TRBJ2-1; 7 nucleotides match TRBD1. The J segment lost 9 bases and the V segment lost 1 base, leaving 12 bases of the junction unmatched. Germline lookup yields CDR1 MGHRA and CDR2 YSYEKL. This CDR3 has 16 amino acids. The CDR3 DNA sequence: TGCGCCAGCAGCCAAGTGAACCGGGACAGTTCATCTGAGCAGTTCTTC. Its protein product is CASSQVNRDSSSEQFF.

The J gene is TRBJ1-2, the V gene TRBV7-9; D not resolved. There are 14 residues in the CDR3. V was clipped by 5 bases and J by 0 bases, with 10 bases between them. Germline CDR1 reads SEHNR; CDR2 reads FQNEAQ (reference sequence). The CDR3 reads CASSLVETNYGYTF. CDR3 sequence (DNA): TGTGCCAGCAGCCTCGTCGAGACTAACTATGGCTACACCTTC.

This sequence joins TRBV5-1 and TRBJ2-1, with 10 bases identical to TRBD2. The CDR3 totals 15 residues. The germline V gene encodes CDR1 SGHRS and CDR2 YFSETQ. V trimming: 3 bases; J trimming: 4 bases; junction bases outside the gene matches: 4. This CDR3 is CASSSTSGNYNEQFF. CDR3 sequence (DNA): TGCGCCAGCAGCTCAACTAGCGGGAATTACAATGAGCAGTTCTTC. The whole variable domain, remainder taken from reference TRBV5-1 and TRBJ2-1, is KAGVTQTPRYLIKTRGQQVTLSCSPISGHRSVSWYQQTPGQGLQFLFEYFSETQRNKGNFPGRFSGRQFSNSRSEMNVSTLELGDSALYLCASSSTSGNYNEQFFGPGTRLTVL.

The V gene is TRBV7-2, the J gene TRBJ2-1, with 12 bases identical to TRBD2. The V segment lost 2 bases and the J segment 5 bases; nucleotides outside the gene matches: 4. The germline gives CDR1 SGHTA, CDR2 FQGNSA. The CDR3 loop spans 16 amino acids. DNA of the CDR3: TGTGCCAGCAGCTTACTAGCGGGAGGGGCCAACAATGAGCAGTTCTTC. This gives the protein CASSLLAGGANNEQFF.

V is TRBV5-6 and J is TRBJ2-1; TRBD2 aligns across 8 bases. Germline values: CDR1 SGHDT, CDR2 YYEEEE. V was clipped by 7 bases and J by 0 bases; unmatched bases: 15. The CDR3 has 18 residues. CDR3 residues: CASSPSGSPMSSYNEQFF. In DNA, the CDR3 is TGTGCCAGCTCACCCAGCGGGAGTCCAATGAGCTCCTACAATGAGCAGTTCTTC.

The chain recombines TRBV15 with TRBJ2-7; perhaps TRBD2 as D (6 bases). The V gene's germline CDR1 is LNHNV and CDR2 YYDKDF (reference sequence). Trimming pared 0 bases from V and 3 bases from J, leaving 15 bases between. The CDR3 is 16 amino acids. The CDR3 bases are TGTGCCACCAGCAGAGATGCAGCGGGCCGAATCTACGAGCAGTACTTC. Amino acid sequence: CATSRDAAGRIYEQYF.

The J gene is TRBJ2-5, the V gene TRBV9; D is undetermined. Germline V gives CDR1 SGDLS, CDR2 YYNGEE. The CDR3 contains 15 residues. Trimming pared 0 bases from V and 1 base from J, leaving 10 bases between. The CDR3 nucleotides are TGTGCCAGCAGCGTAGGTGGTTCTATCCAAGAGACCCAGTACTTC. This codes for CASSVGGSIQETQYF.

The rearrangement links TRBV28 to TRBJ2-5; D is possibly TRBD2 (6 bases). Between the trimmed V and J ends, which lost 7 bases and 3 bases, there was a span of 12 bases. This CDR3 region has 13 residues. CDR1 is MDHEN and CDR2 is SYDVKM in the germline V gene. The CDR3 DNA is TGTGCCAGCACATTGGGAGGAGAAGAGACCCAGTACTTC. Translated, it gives CASTLGGEETQYF.

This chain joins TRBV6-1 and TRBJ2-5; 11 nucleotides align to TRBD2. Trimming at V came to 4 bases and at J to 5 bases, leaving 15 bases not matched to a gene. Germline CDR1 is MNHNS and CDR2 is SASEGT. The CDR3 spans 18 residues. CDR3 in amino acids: CASSGASGRPYVRETQYF. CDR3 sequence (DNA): TGTGCCAGCAGTGGGGCTAGCGGGAGGCCTTACGTCCGGGAGACCCAGTACTTC.

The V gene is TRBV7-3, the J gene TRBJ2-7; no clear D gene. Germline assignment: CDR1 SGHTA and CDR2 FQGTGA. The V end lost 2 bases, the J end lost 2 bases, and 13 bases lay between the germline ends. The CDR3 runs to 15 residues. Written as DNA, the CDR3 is TGTGCCAGCAGCTTATACGTGGGAAGGGCCTACGAGCAGTACTTC. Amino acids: CASSLYVGRAYEQYF.

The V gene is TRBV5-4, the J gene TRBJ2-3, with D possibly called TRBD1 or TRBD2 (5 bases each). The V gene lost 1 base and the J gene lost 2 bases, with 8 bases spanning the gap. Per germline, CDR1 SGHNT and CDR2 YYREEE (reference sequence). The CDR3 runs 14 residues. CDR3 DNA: TGTGCCAGCAGCTTGAGAGGGACCACAGATACGCAGTATTTT. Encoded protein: CASSLRGTTDTQYF.

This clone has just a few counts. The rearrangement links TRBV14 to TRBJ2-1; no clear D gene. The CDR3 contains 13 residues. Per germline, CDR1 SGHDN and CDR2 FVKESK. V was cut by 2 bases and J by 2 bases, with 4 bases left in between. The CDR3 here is CASSQTAYNEQFF. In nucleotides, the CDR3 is TGTGCCAGCAGCCAAACAGCCTACAATGAGCAGTTCTTC.

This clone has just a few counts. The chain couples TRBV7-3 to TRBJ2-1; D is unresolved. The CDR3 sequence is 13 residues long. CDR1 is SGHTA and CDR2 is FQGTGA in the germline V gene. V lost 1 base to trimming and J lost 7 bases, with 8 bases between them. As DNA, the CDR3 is TGTGCCAGCAGCTTAAAAGACATGAATGAGCAGTTCTTC. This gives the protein CASSLKDMNEQFF.